The T cell receptor (beta chain) described here comes from a study of cytomegalovirus exposure and HLA in healthy donors. Looking at the study overall: Previous work identified roughly 120 million unique TCR beta sequences from about 179 million T cells. Study outcomes and limitations: Reportedly, a later analysis found an Asian-associated ancestry cluster had fewer N-insertions than the roughly 700-donor mean. V- and J-gene trimming of TCR beta was linked (in a later analysis) to a missense DCLRE1C variant. Analysis performed later found about 18,000 TCR beta sequences associated with HLA alleles at 0.05 false discovery rate.

This CDR3 is 12 amino acids long. Germline trimming cut 10 bases from V and 6 bases from J; bases unmatched to any gene: 6. Germline V gene lookup returns CDR1 SGHAT and CDR2 FQNNGV. As for this clone: Its antigen is undetermined.

PCR amplification relied on 60 Vbeta primers (plus 13 Jbeta primers). Measured with immunoSEQ multiplex PCR; TCRdb has only the in-frame clones, and not every one. The repertoire holds about 180,000 clones, less than 90% seen once, with 1.2% to 1.5% in the top ten. This sequence joins TRBV11-2 and TRBJ1-2; 9 bases align to TRBD1. The TCR sequence derives from a girl aged 5-17 years in good health and CMV-seropositive. The sequencing input was PBMCs. The DNA for the CDR3 is TGTGCCATATCGACAGGGGGAAATGGCTACACCTTC. Its translation: CAISTGGNGYTF.